This T cell receptor beta chain appears in the sequencing data of a study of chemoradiotherapy in HPV16-positive cancers. Overall study: Functional T-cell assays on a couple of HPV16-positive patients' cells defined candidate HPV-specific clones and common TCR motifs. Study-level findings and limits: Better recurrence-free survival went with HPV-responsive T-cell expansion in HPV16-positive patients. Candidate HPV-specific clones and E7-related TCR motifs grew in tumor during treatment. The functional HPV-specific definition rests on just a couple of HPV16-positive patients.

Remarks on this clone: Its target is unknown.

Data came from immunoSEQ multiplex PCR; TCRdb stores just in-frame clones and leaves some out. The sample lists about 5,800 clones; almost 90% were seen once. The CDR3 has 15 residues. Trimming shortened V by 4 bases and J by 2 bases, and 16 bases separated the two germline ends. CDR1 GTSNPN and CDR2 SVGIG come from the germline V gene (reference sequence). The chain joins TRBV30 to TRBJ2-3, with D possibly being TRBD1 or TRBD2 (5 bases each). The sequence was obtained from a human donor with HPV-associated anogenital cancer. The sample was blood, taken from a patient who underwent chemoradiotherapy. CDR3 sequence (DNA): TGTGCCTGGACCAAGGGCGAGGGGCCCACAGATACGCAGTATTTT. This gives the protein CAWTKGEGPTDTQYF.